This TCR beta chain emerged from a study of blood T cell repertoires in COVID-19. Clones were sequenced by immunoSEQ multiplex PCR, and TCRdb holds only the in-frame ones, with some missing. This sample carries about 180,000 clones, 82% of them seen once, and the ten largest clones take 8% to 9.5%. V shed 6 bases and J shed 4 bases, with 18 bases lying between them. In germline, CDR1 is LNHDA, CDR2 SQIVND (reference sequence). The CDR3 covers 15 residues. This TCR was recovered from a woman aged 70-85 years with acute or convalescent COVID-19. V and J are TRBV19 and TRBJ1-2; D is unresolved. Material: peripheral blood. For the CDR3, the DNA is TGTGCCAGTAGCCAAGCGGACGGCCACCTCTATGGCTACACCTTC. Translated: CASSQADGHLYGYTF.